What follows describes a single T cell receptor beta chain. Antigen: not known. T cells were sequenced at a targeted depth of 1 in 200,000 to 1 in 1 million. The repertoire was sequenced with immunoSEQ multiplex PCR; TCRdb's copy has only in-frame clones and lacks some. The table lists roughly 220,000 clones, about three quarters of them singletons. The data stem from a study of cytotoxic CD8 clonotypes in ibrutinib-treated CLL. Study overall: The patients comprised about a dozen relapsed/refractory and approximately 16 treatment-naive cases, roughly 18 IGHV unmutated. Samples showed on average about 260,000 productive templates and about 94,000 productive rearrangements.

The germline CDR1 and CDR2 sequences are DFQATT and SNEGSKA (reference sequence). CDR3 length: 11 residues. Findings of the study overall: Measured clonality at baseline was greater than in age-matched healthy donors and tracked with circulating CD8+ T-cell counts.

Sequencing used PBMCs, obtained after 12 months of ibrutinib treatment. The source is a human donor with chronic lymphocytic leukemia. This chain links TRBV20-1 with TRBJ2-1; 7 positions match TRBD2. CDR3 DNA sequence: TGCAGCGCCACGGGGGGCAATGAGCAGTTCTTC. Protein: CSATGGNEQFF.